This T cell receptor beta chain was captured in a study of blood T cell repertoires in COVID-19. In the study overall: Sources were T cells, B-cell-depleted T cells, or PBMCs; the material itself was cDNA or gDNA.

Sequenced by immunoSEQ multiplex PCR; TCRdb stores in-frame clones only, minus some. The sample lists about 260,000 clones, around 80% occurring once. Germline CDR1 reads MDHEN; CDR2 reads SYDVKM. This CDR3 comprises 15 residues. V was clipped by 3 bases and J by 3 bases, with 12 bases between them. Sequencing was performed on peripheral blood. The gene calls are TRBV28 and TRBJ1-5, with D unresolved. This TCR was sampled from a woman of 80 years or more with acute or convalescent COVID-19. CDR3 protein: CASSLVRKNNQPQHF. For the CDR3, the DNA is TGTGCCAGCAGTTTGGTCAGGAAAAACAATCAGCCCCAGCATTTT. The full variable domain, with the rest looked up from reference TRBV28 and TRBJ1-5, is DVKVTQSSRYLVKRTGEKVFLECVQDMDHENMFWYRQDPGLGLRLIYFSYDVKMKEKGDIPEGYSVSREKKERFSLILESASTNQTSMYLCASSLVRKNNQPQHFGDGTRLSIL.